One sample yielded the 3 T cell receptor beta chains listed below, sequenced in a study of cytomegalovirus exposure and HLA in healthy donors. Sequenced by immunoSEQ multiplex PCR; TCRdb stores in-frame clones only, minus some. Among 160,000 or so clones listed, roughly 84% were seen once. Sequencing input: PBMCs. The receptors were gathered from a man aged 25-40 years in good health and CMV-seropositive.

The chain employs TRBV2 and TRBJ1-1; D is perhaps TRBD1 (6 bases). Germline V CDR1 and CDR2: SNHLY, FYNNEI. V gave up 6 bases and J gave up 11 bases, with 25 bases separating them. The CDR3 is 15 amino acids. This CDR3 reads CASRVTDSGGSEAFF. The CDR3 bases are TGTGCCAGCAGGGTCACGGACAGCGGTGGGTCGGAGGCTTTCTTT.

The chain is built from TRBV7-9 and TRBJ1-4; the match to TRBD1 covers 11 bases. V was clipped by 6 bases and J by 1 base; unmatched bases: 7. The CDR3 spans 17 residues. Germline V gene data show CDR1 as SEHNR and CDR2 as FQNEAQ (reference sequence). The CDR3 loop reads CASSVDRGPLTNEKLFF. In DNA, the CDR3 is TGTGCCAGCAGTGTGGACAGGGGGCCCTTAACTAATGAAAAACTGTTTTTT.

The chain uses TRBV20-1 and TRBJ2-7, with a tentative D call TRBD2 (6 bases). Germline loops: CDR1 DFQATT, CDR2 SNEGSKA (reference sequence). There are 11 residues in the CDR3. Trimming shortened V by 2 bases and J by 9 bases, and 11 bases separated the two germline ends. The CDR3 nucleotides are TGCAGTGCTAGATCGGGGGTGCGGCAGTACTTC. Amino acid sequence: CSARSGVRQYF.